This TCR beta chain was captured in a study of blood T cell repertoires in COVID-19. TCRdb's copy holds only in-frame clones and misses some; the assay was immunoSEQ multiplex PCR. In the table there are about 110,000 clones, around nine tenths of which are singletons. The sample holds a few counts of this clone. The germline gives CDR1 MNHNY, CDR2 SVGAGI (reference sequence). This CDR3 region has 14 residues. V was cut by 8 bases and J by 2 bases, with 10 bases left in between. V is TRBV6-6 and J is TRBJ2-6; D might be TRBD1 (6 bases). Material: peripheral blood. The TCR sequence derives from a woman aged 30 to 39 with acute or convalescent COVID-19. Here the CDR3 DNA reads TGTGCCAGCCGAACAGGGACTGGGGCCAACGTCCTGACTTTC. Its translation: CASRTGTGANVLTF.